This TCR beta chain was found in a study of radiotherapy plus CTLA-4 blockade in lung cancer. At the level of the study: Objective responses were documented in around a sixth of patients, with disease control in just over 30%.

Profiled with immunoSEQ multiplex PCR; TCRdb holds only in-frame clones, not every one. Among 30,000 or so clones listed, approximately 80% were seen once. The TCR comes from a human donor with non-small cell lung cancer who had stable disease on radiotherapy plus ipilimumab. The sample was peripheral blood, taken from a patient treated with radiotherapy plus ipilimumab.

The CDR3 bases are TGTGCCAGCAGCTCTAGGGTTGACACTGAAGCTTTCTTT. It yields the protein CASSSRVDTEAFF. The rearrangement joins TRBV11-3 to TRBJ1-1; D remains unclear. Trimming left V 4 bases short and J 3 bases short, with 9 bases between. This CDR3 has 13 residues. Germline V gives CDR1 SGHNT, CDR2 YENEEA.